Following are 20 T cell receptor beta chains from one sample sequenced in a study of T cell repertoires in cytomegalovirus infection. TCRdb re-derived calls from the reads in MiXCR, one entry per CDR3 protein. The table records 150,000 or so distinct CDR3 sequences, 17% of them present only once. Specimen: CD8+ T cells from PBMCs. These receptor sequences come from a human donor in good health (CMV status not recorded). Some clones in this sample may be carry-over from other donors' samples.

The sample holds a few counts of this clonotype. The chain combines TRBV7-8 with TRBJ2-2; a possible D gene is TRBD2 (6 bases). The V end was cut by 1 base, the J end by 5 bases, with 11 bases between. CDR3 length equals 15 residues. Germline assignment: CDR1 SGHVS and CDR2 FQNEAQ. The CDR3 is CASSLGGGETGELFF. The DNA of the CDR3 is TGTGCCAGCAGCTTAGGGGGAGGAGAGACCGGGGAGCTGTTTTTT.

This clonotype was seen a few times. The gene calls are TRBV6-5 and TRBJ1-1; D is undetermined. V shed 5 bases and J shed 4 bases, with 20 bases lying between them. The germline V gene has CDR1 MNHEY and CDR2 SVGAGI. This CDR3 comprises 16 residues. The CDR3 loop is CASSHTFYDRGTEAFF. CDR3 sequence (DNA): TGTGCCAGCAGTCACACTTTCTACGACCGAGGCACTGAAGCTTTCTTT.

The sample holds a few counts of this clonotype. The V and J genes are TRBV27 and TRBJ1-2; D unresolved. This CDR3 comprises 15 residues. Germline loops: CDR1 MNHEY, CDR2 SMNVEV (reference sequence). V lost 2 bases, J lost 2 bases, and 12 bases lay in between. The CDR3 DNA reads as TGTGCCAGCAGTTTAGCTTCCTCGGGGAACTATGGCTACACCTTC. It translates to CASSLASSGNYGYTF.

The table lists this clonotype with a few counts. The chain uses TRBV6-2 or TRBV6-3 and TRBJ2-7, with D possibly being TRBD1 or TRBD2 (5 bases each). This CDR3 comprises 12 residues. With 5 bases removed from V and 7 bases from J, the gap between germline ends came to 12 bases. Germline V lookup: CDR1 MNHEY, CDR2 SVGEGT. The CDR3 DNA reads TGTGCCAGCAGTAGGGACGGCCGGGAGCAGTACTTC. This encodes CASSRDGREQYF.

The J gene is TRBJ2-5, the V gene TRBV7-9, with 8 bases that match TRBD1. Germline loops: CDR1 SEHNR, CDR2 FQNEAQ (reference sequence). This CDR3 contains 19 residues. V dropped 1 base and J dropped 2; count of bases not matched to a gene: 15. CDR3 in DNA: TGTGCCAGCAGCTTAGATTGGCAGGGGGCGAGGGGTCGGCAAGAGACCCAGTACTTC. Its protein is CASSLDWQGARGRQETQYF.

This clonotype has a handful of counts. This chain links TRBV12-3 or TRBV12-4 with TRBJ2-1; 12 nucleotides line up with TRBD2. The CDR3 contains 17 residues. After removal of 7 bases from V and 9 bases from J, the junction contained 16 bases not matched to a gene. CDR3 nucleotide sequence: TGTGCCAGCACCCTGATCCTCCTAGCGGGGGGGCCAGGTGAGCAGTTCTTC. It translates to CASTLILLAGGPGEQFF.

This rearrangement joins TRBV10-3 to TRBJ1-3; D not certain. This CDR3 contains 11 residues. CDR1 and CDR2 (germline): ENHRY, SYGVKD. The CDR3 DNA reads TGTGGTGGTGGCTCTGGAAACACCATATATTTT. As protein: CGGGSGNTIYF.

This clonotype has at least ten counts. The V call is TRBV6-2 or TRBV6-3, the J call TRBJ1-4; D is possibly TRBD1 (5 bases). Trimming removed 8 bases from V and 7 bases from J, with 20 bases in between. CDR3 length: 15 amino acids. From germline, CDR1 is MNHEY and CDR2 SVGEGT. The CDR3 nucleotides read TGTGCCAGCGGGAGACGGGACGCATTTCTTGAAAAACTGTTTTTT. As protein: CASGRRDAFLEKLFF.

The chain joins TRBV20-1 to TRBJ2-1; no clear D. V gave up 6 bases and J gave up 1 base, with 7 bases separating them. Germline values: CDR1 DFQATT, CDR2 SNEGSKA (reference sequence). CDR3 length equals 12 residues. Written as DNA, the CDR3 is TGCAGTGCGTCGAATTCCTACAATGAGCAGTTCTTC. Translated, it gives CSASNSYNEQFF.

This clonotype has more than one count but fewer than ten. CDR3 residues: CASSFGLAGVGEQFF. In nucleotides, the CDR3 is TGTGCCAGCAGCTTCGGACTAGCGGGAGTCGGGGAGCAGTTCTTC. The gene calls are TRBV11-1 and TRBJ2-1; TRBD2 matches at 13 bases. The ends lost 3 bases at V and 10 bases at J; junction bases unmatched: 6. CDR1 is SGHAT, CDR2 FQDESV, per germline (reference sequence). The CDR3 is made up of 15 amino acids.

The V call is TRBV7-2, the J call TRBJ2-1; 7 positions match TRBD2. The CDR3 is made up of 15 amino acids. Trimming cost V 2 bases and J 10 bases; bases outside gene matches: 11. Per germline, CDR1 SGHTA and CDR2 FQGNSA. This CDR3 reads CASSLRREPFQEQFF. The CDR3, as DNA: TGTGCCAGCAGCTTACGGCGGGAGCCCTTTCAAGAGCAGTTCTTC.

There are a few counts of this clonotype. The CDR3 region is CASSRNSLSGNTIYF. For the CDR3, the DNA is TGTGCCAGCAGTCGGAACAGCCTCTCTGGAAACACCATATATTTT. V is TRBV11-1 and J is TRBJ1-3; D gene uncertain. The V and J ends lost 6 bases and 0 bases respectively, with 12 bases between them. Germline CDR1 reads SGHAT; CDR2 reads FQDESV (reference sequence). The CDR3 has 15 residues.

The V call is TRBV4-1, the J call TRBJ1-1; perhaps TRBD1 as D (6 bases). Trimming pared 3 bases from V and 3 bases from J, leaving 14 bases between. Germline V gene sequence: CDR1 MGHRA, CDR2 YSYEKL. The CDR3 loop spans 15 amino acids. The CDR3 loop is CASSHLQGKDTEAFF. The CDR3 nucleotides are TGCGCCAGCAGCCATCTCCAGGGGAAGGACACTGAAGCTTTCTTT.

The chain carries TRBV4-1 and TRBJ2-5; 10 bases match TRBD2. Germline V gene sequence: CDR1 MGHRA, CDR2 YSYEKL. This CDR3 comprises 17 residues. V shed 0 bases, J shed 5 bases, and the junction held 9 bases outside the gene matches. CDR3 protein: CASSQDPTSSGSETQYF. CDR3 in DNA: TGCGCCAGCAGCCAAGATCCCACCTCTAGCGGGAGTGAGACCCAGTACTTC.

Written as DNA, the CDR3 is TGTGCCAGCAGCTCTCCGGGAGTAGGCTACGAGCAGTACTTC. As protein: CASSSPGVGYEQYF. The rearrangement uses TRBV7-9 and TRBJ2-7, with a possible D match to TRBD2 (6 bases). Germline CDR1 and CDR2: SEHNR and FQNEAQ (reference sequence). This CDR3 is 14 amino acids long. V lost 4 bases and J lost 3, with 13 bases in between.

The V gene is TRBV2, the J gene TRBJ2-1; no reliable D call. Germline assignment: CDR1 SNHLY and CDR2 FYNNEI. The ends were cut back, 4 bases at V and 2 bases at J, with 18 bases in the middle. This CDR3 has 17 residues. DNA of the CDR3: TGTGCCAGCAGTGTGCTGACTGGATGGGAAGCCTACAATGAGCAGTTCTTC. Translation gives CASSVLTGWEAYNEQFF.

This rearrangement joins TRBV7-9 to TRBJ2-1, with 8 bases identical to TRBD1. V lost 4 bases to trimming and J lost 2 bases; unmatched junction nucleotides: 10. Germline V gene data show CDR1 as SEHNR and CDR2 as FQNEAQ (reference sequence). This CDR3 comprises 17 residues. In DNA, the CDR3 is TGTGCCAGCAGCTCCGACAGACAGGGGATAACCTACAATGAGCAGTTCTTC. Translation gives CASSSDRQGITYNEQFF.

This clonotype was counted a few times. The chain links TRBV5-5 to TRBJ2-7; TRBD1 matches 7 bases. Germline assignment: CDR1 SGHKS and CDR2 YYEKEE (reference sequence). CDR3 length: 18 residues. Trimming cost V 4 bases and J 2 bases; bases outside gene matches: 18. The CDR3 DNA sequence: TGTGCCAGCAGCATGAGGGACAGTCCGTACTCATCTCCCTACGAGCAGTACTTC. It translates to CASSMRDSPYSSPYEQYF.

This clonotype was observed at least ten times. The chain combines TRBV20-1 with TRBJ2-1; no clear D. Trimming shortened V by 2 bases and J by 6 bases, and 11 bases separated the two germline ends. This CDR3 region has 13 residues. Germline loops: CDR1 DFQATT, CDR2 SNEGSKA (reference sequence). The DNA of the CDR3 is TGCAGTGCTAGATCTGGGGAAATCAATGAGCAGTTCTTC. Translated: CSARSGEINEQFF.

The chain employs TRBV6-5 and TRBJ2-7; no firm D call. CDR1 and CDR2 (germline): MNHEY, SVGAGI. This CDR3 is 14 amino acids long. Deletions cut 2 bases from V and 0 bases from J, with 8 bases between. CDR3 sequence: CASSYGSSSYEQYF. In nucleotides, the CDR3 is TGTGCCAGCAGTTACGGCTCTTCCTCCTACGAGCAGTACTTC.